Shown below are 2 T cell receptor beta chains from a single sample sequenced in a study of T-cell reconstitution after alpha-beta-depleted transplantation in children listed by TCRdb under 2016. Libraries were constructed by PCR. The instrument given in TCRdb is Illumina HiSeq 2500. TCR libraries were prepared with molecular barcoding, using unique molecular identifiers to normalize TCRbeta repertoire quantification. Clones were called with MiXCR by TCRdb after fastp trimmed the public reads at Q25, and only in-frame beta chains were retained. All rows with the same CDR3 protein become a single entry with the most common DNA and genes. Present in this sample are hundreds of thousands of distinct CDR3 sequences, around 13% of which were seen just once. The ten most abundant clones make up about 2.2% of the sample. According to the study, the label for this sample's treatment or condition signals: allogeneic hematopoietic cell transplantation with graft depleted of TCRalphabeta T cells and CD19 B cells.

This specimen was PBMCs, mostly from graft donor cells, taken 360 days after TCRalphabeta/CD19-depleted stem cell transplant. The receptors derive from a male patient between 10 and 17 years old who had a stem cell transplant for acute myeloid leukemia, so the T cells may come from the graft donor.

This sequence joins TRBV7-2 and TRBJ2-1, with 13 bases fitting TRBD2. This CDR3 has 22 residues. In germline, CDR1 is SGHTA, CDR2 FQGNSA. J was trimmed by 4 bases and V by 3 bases; bases with no gene match: 21. The CDR3 coding sequence is TGTGCCAGCAGCTTTCGGGCCGGGACAGGGCTCTCGGGACTAGCGGGATACAATGAGCAGTTCTTC. Translation: CASSFRAGTGLSGLAGYNEQFF. The entire variable domain, with the rest obtained from reference TRBV7-2 and TRBJ2-1, is as follows: GAGVSQSPSNKVTEKGKDVELRCDPISGHTALYWYRQSLGQGLEFLIYFQGNSAPDKSGLPSDRFSAERTGGSVSTLTIQRTQQEDSAVYLCASSFRAGTGLSGLAGYNEQFFGPGTRLTVL.

The chain carries TRBV20-1 and TRBJ2-6; no reliable D call. CDR1 is DFQATT and CDR2 is SNEGSKA in the germline V gene (reference sequence). The CDR3 extends over 15 amino acids. The V end was cut by 0 bases, the J end by 0 bases, with 6 bases between. CDR3 amino acids: CSARDPSSGANVLTF. CDR3 DNA: TGCAGTGCTAGAGATCCCAGCTCTGGGGCCAACGTCCTGACTTTC.